The next 8 T cell receptor beta chains were all read from a single sample in a study of CD8 T cells in Susac syndrome. With random hexamers, reverse transcription was performed on about 0.5 to 1 ug of RNA. One entry per CDR3 protein, called by TCRdb with MiXCR from the immunoSEQ multiplex PCR reads. The sample yields 150,000 to 250,000 distinct CDR3 sequences, more than 90% seen once. The sample consisted of CD4+ T cells from PBMCs. These receptors originate from a human donor with multiple sclerosis.

The chain recombines TRBV27 with TRBJ2-4; D remains ambiguous. V lost 6 bases, J lost 0 bases, and 9 bases lay in between. This CDR3 has 14 residues. CDR1 and CDR2 from the germline V gene are MNHEY and SMNVEV (reference sequence). CDR3 protein: CASSEIGAKNIQYF. In DNA, the CDR3 is TGTGCCAGCAGCGAGATCGGAGCCAAAAACATTCAGTACTTC.

This clonotype was recorded only once. The chain's CDR3 is CASSHSDRANTGELFF. In DNA form, the CDR3 reads TGTGCCAGCAGCCACTCGGACAGGGCGAACACCGGGGAGCTGTTTTTT. This chain joins TRBV4-2 and TRBJ2-2; 8 bases align to TRBD1. V trimming: 3 bases; J trimming: 0 bases; junction bases outside the gene matches: 3. The CDR3 is 16 amino acids. Germline CDR1 and CDR2: LGHNA and YNFKEQ.

The chain links TRBV7-2 to TRBJ1-5; the D is unclear. Germline assignment: CDR1 SGHTA and CDR2 FQGNSA. The CDR3 runs 12 residues. Trimming took off 3 bases at V and 6 bases at J, with 6 bases between the two ends. The CDR3 protein is CASSLLGQPQHF. CDR3 coding DNA: TGTGCCAGCAGCTTGCTGGGTCAGCCCCAGCATTTT.

The rearrangement joins TRBV27 to TRBJ2-6, with D possibly called TRBD1 or TRBD2 (5 bases each). V was clipped by 1 base and J by 1 base, with 5 bases between them. The CDR3 sequence is 15 residues long. The germline CDR1 and CDR2 sequences are MNHEY and SMNVEV (reference sequence). The CDR3 loop reads CASSLWGSGANVLTF. The CDR3 bases are TGTGCCAGCAGTTTATGGGGGTCTGGGGCCAACGTCCTGACTTTC.

V gene TRBV7-2 combines with J gene TRBJ2-1; either TRBD1 or TRBD2 may supply D (6 bases each). This CDR3 region has 13 residues. Per germline, CDR1 SGHTA and CDR2 FQGNSA. Deletions cut 4 bases from V and 8 bases from J, with 12 bases between. CDR3 loop: CASSSEGGDEQFF. Here the CDR3 DNA reads TGTGCCAGCAGCTCGGAGGGGGGCGATGAGCAGTTCTTC.

This chain joins TRBV11-2 and TRBJ1-5; no reliable D call. Per germline, CDR1 SGHAT and CDR2 FQNNGV. The CDR3 has 14 residues. Trimming pared 0 bases from V and 7 bases from J, leaving 10 bases between. CDR3 in amino acids: CASSLDLVGQPQHF. The CDR3 bases are TGTGCCAGCAGCTTAGACCTAGTTGGCCAGCCCCAGCATTTT.

The chain combines TRBV12-3 or TRBV12-4 with TRBJ1-2; possible D gene TRBD1, 6 bases. V gave up 7 bases and J gave up 2 bases, with 17 bases separating them. The CDR3 sequence is 15 residues long. The CDR3 coding sequence is TGTGCCAGCACCACCGGATGGGGGGGCAACTATGGCTACACCTTC. Its protein product is CASTTGWGGNYGYTF.

J is TRBJ1-1 and V is TRBV27; no reliable D call. CDR1 MNHEY and CDR2 SMNVEV come from the germline V gene (reference sequence). This CDR3 contains 13 residues. V was cut by 3 bases and J by 8 bases, with 13 bases left in between. The CDR3 here is CASSFSGRSEAFF. The CDR3 coding sequence is TGTGCCAGCAGTTTCTCCGGACGCAGCGAAGCTTTCTTT.